The sequence of this T cell receptor (beta chain) was determined in a study of blood T cell repertoires in COVID-19. Only in-frame clones appear in the TCRdb table, and some are missing; sequencing was by immunoSEQ multiplex PCR. The profile shows some 270,000 clones, almost 90% of them singletons. CDR3 length: 12 amino acids. Trimming cost V 5 bases and J 7 bases, with 9 bases left between them. CDR1 is LNHNV, CDR2 YYDKDF, per germline (reference sequence). The clonotype was recovered from a woman aged 55 to 70 with COVID-19, enrolled during active disease. This sequence joins TRBV15 and TRBJ1-3; D perhaps matches TRBD1 (5 bases). Sample: peripheral blood. The CDR3: CATSPGGNTIYF. The DNA of the CDR3 is TGTGCCACCAGCCCTGGGGGGAACACCATATATTTT.